This T cell receptor beta chain was documented in a study of OX40 agonist ivuxolimab in advanced cancers. A single count supports this clone. Its antigen is still unknown. Study conclusions and caveats: Determination of antigen specificity was not performed for the expanded peripheral T cells. Patients with a partial response at 0.1-3.0 mg/kg had among the lowest clonal expansion.

Produced via immunoSEQ multiplex PCR; TCRdb's table is partial and in-frame only. Of some 40,000 clones in the sample, about 93% were seen once. J lost 4 bases, V lost 0 bases, and 4 bases had no gene match. CDR3 length equals 15 residues. Germline V gene lookup returns CDR1 LNHDA and CDR2 SQIVND (reference sequence). This receptor was taken from an adult with an advanced solid tumor such as melanoma, head and neck, liver or kidney cancer. The sequencing used CD4+ or CD8+ T cells sorted from blood, collected in a trial of the OX40 agonist ivuxolimab. V usage is TRBV19 and J usage is TRBJ2-3, with TRBD2 matching 7 bases. The CDR3 nucleotides are TGTGCCAGTAGTATAGATGGGGCGGGAGCAGATACGCAGTATTTT. Protein: CASSIDGAGADTQYF.